This record looks at one T cell receptor (beta chain) sequence and its context. Its antigen remains unknown. The sample comes from a study of OX40 agonist ivuxolimab in advanced cancers. About the research overall: As their treatment, patients were administered ivuxolimab, an agonistic anti-OX40 (CD134) antibody.

V lost 4 bases and J lost 1; bases outside the gene matches: 11. Looked up from germline, CDR1 is SGHDT and CDR2 is YYEEEE. The CDR3 runs 18 residues. Study-wide results and limits: Doses of 0.1 to 3.0 mg/kg were accompanied by clonal expansion of CD4+ and CD8+ blood T cells by week 6.

Clones were sequenced by immunoSEQ multiplex PCR, and TCRdb holds only the in-frame ones, with some missing. The table has about 58,000 clones, roughly 77% seen once. Material: CD4+ or CD8+ T cells sorted from blood, obtained in a trial of the OX40 agonist ivuxolimab. The TCR was taken from an adult with an advanced solid tumor such as melanoma, head and neck, liver or kidney cancer. The rearrangement links TRBV5-6 to TRBJ2-7; 13 nucleotides match TRBD2. This chain's CDR3 is CASSPVGTSGESSYEQYF. The CDR3 DNA sequence: TGTGCCAGCAGCCCGGTGGGGACTAGCGGGGAATCTTCCTACGAGCAGTACTTC. Based on the CDR3 plus reference TRBV5-6 and TRBJ2-7, the full variable domain is DAGVTQSPTHLIKTRGQQVTLRCSPKSGHDTVSWYQQALGQGPQFIFQYYEEEERQRGNFPDRFSGHQFPNYSSELNVNALLLGDSALYLCASSPVGTSGESSYEQYFGPGTRLTVT.